This T cell receptor (beta chain) derives from a study of blood T cell repertoires in COVID-19. Study at large: Both acute and convalescent COVID-19 samples were obtained from the United States, Italy and Spain.

Per the study methods: Amplified reference gene primers provided the basis for estimating nucleated cell counts. Profiling relied on immunoSEQ multiplex PCR, and the TCRdb table lists in-frame clones only, not all of them. D and trimming were read from the DNA, whereas the V and J calls and clone size are those reported in that table. The sample lists 150,000 to 180,000 clones, roughly four fifths seen once, with about 7.2% in the top ten. Deletions cut 6 bases from V and 0 bases from J, with 8 bases between. This CDR3 comprises 14 residues. CDR1 and CDR2 (germline): LNHDA, SQIVND (reference sequence). Participants spanned ages about 18 to 100 years and resided in 20 to 30 US areas. Self-reported history from a screening survey and questionnaire set each donor's cohort.

The receptor was derived from a man in his fifties who had recovered from COVID-19. Sequencing was carried out using PBMCs or T cells enriched from blood (not recorded which). This chain joins TRBV19 and TRBJ2-2; the D gene is possibly TRBD1 (5 bases). The chain's CDR3 is CASSRTPNTGELFF. As DNA, the CDR3 is TGTGCCAGTAGCAGGACACCGAACACCGGGGAGCTGTTTTTT.